Each of the 22 T cell receptor beta chains below was sequenced from the same sample in a study of cytomegalovirus exposure and HLA in healthy donors. Sequencing was performed with immunoSEQ multiplex PCR; in TCRdb, only in-frame clones are kept and a portion is missing. The table includes 55,000 to 80,000 clones, 85% to 95% detected once. What was sequenced was PBMCs. Receptors were obtained from a young man in good health and CMV-seronegative.

For the CDR3, the DNA is TGTGCCAGCAGTTACACCTCTAGCGGGGCCACCTACGAGCAGTACTTC. Protein: CASSYTSSGATYEQYF. The J gene is TRBJ2-7, the V gene TRBV6-5, with 9 bases identical to TRBD2. The CDR3 is 16 residues long. J was trimmed by 2 bases and V by 2 bases; bases with no gene match: 7. Looked up from germline, CDR1 is MNHEY and CDR2 is SVGAGI.

The rearrangement links TRBV1 to TRBJ2-6; TRBD1, as called in the table, went unchecked against the DNA. TRBV1 is a pseudogene segment. CDR3 length: 13 amino acids. CDR3 amino acids: CTSSRGRANVLTF. The CDR3 DNA is TGCACCAGCAGTAGGGGTCGGGCCAACGTCCTGACTTTC.

This chain uses TRBV11-2 with TRBJ2-3; a weak D match, TRBD2 (6 bases). V lost 7 bases to trimming and J lost 6 bases, with 26 bases between them. The CDR3 is 17 amino acids. Germline values: CDR1 SGHAT, CDR2 FQNNGV. CDR3 in DNA: TGTGCCAGCACCCCCCCGGGAGTACAATGGCACTTCGATACGCAGTATTTT. Translated: CASTPPGVQWHFDTQYF.

This clone is a singleton in its sample. The chain has TRBV28 and TRBJ1-5; D is possibly TRBD1 (6 bases). This CDR3 region has 16 residues. V was cut by 6 bases and J by 5 bases, with 20 bases left in between. Germline CDR1 and CDR2: MDHEN and SYDVKM. CDR3 region: CASSLHRLGAYQPQHF. The CDR3 region has the DNA TGTGCCAGCAGCCTCCACCGACTGGGGGCATATCAGCCCCAGCATTTT.

This chain connects TRBV7-8 to TRBJ1-5; possible D gene TRBD1, 5 bases. Germline V gene data show CDR1 as SGHVS and CDR2 as FQNEAQ. Deletions cut 0 bases from V and 3 bases from J, with 9 bases between. The CDR3 sequence is 15 residues long. The CDR3 DNA reads as TGTGCCAGCAGCTTAGCAGGGGTCCACAATCAGCCCCAGCATTTT. Protein: CASSLAGVHNQPQHF.

A note on this clone: At one end the junction does not follow the germline gene, possibly because of a read error. The chain links TRBV7-7 to TRBJ2-1, with D perhaps matching TRBD2 (6 bases). Germline V gene lookup returns CDR1 SSHAT and CDR2 FNYEAQ (reference sequence). The CDR3 runs 17 residues. CDR3 sequence: CASSPSASPGAYNEQFF. CDR3 nucleotides: TGTGCTAGCAGCCCTTCCGCCAGCCCGGGGGCCTACAATGAGCAGTTCTTC.

The rearrangement links TRBV28 to TRBJ2-5; TRBD2 aligns across 8 bases. The CDR3 has 15 residues. The germline V gene has CDR1 MDHEN and CDR2 SYDVKM. After removal of 3 bases from V and 3 bases from J, the junction contained 6 bases not matched to a gene. CDR3 coding DNA: TGTGCCAGCAGTTTGACAGTAGCGGGAAAAGAGACCCAGTACTTC. It codes for CASSLTVAGKETQYF.

The rearrangement joins TRBV19 to TRBJ1-2; D is unclear. V shed 4 bases and J shed 5 bases, with 17 bases lying between them. The length of the CDR3 is 15 residues. Germline V gene sequence: CDR1 LNHDA, CDR2 SQIVND (reference sequence). In DNA, the CDR3 is TGTGCCAGTAGTAGCCGAGACACAACCTTTTATGGCTACACCTTC. Translated: CASSSRDTTFYGYTF.

The chain combines TRBV25-1 with TRBJ1-1; D remains ambiguous. Germline lookup yields CDR1 MGHDK and CDR2 SYGVNS. The CDR3 runs 13 residues. Trimming removed 7 bases from V and 0 bases from J, with 9 bases in between. The CDR3: CASISNLNTEAFF. CDR3 in DNA: TGTGCCAGCATTTCTAACCTGAACACTGAAGCTTTCTTT.

V gene TRBV7-3 combines with J gene TRBJ2-3; D unresolved. V shed 5 bases and J shed 10 bases, with 16 bases lying between them. The CDR3 consists of 13 residues. Germline loops: CDR1 SGHTA, CDR2 FQGTGA. The CDR3: CASSPSRPGAQYF. The DNA for the CDR3 is TGTGCCAGCAGCCCCTCCCGGCCTGGAGCGCAGTATTTT.

In nucleotides, the CDR3 is TGTGCCAGCAGCCCCCTAAGGGACAGGGGGCGCGGCTACACCTTC. Translating it yields CASSPLRDRGRGYTF. The chain recombines TRBV9 with TRBJ1-2, with 12 positions matching TRBD1. J gave up 8 bases and V 4 bases, and 9 bases lay outside the gene matches. This CDR3 is built from 15 residues. Germline CDR1 and CDR2: SGDLS and YYNGEE.

V usage is TRBV7-8 and J usage is TRBJ2-2; perhaps TRBD1 as D (5 bases). V lost 5 bases and J 6 bases, leaving 19 bases between the germline ends. CDR3 length equals 16 residues. Germline V CDR1 and CDR2: SGHVS, FQNEAQ. The CDR3 bases are TGTGCCAGCAGCAAAGGGTGGACACCAGGTTCCGGGGAGCTGTTTTTT. It specifies CASSKGWTPGSGELFF.

The rearrangement links TRBV10-3 to TRBJ2-7, with TRBD1 as a possible D gene (7 bases). CDR3 length equals 14 residues. Trimming left V 2 bases short and J 1 base short, with 9 bases between. The germline CDR1 and CDR2 sequences are ENHRY and SYGVKD. In nucleotides, the CDR3 is TGTGCCATCAGTGAGGCGGGACAGTCCTACGAGCAGTACTTC. It specifies CAISEAGQSYEQYF.

This chain connects TRBV27 to TRBJ2-1; 11 bases are a match to TRBD2. This CDR3 comprises 14 residues. Trimming cost V 5 bases and J 8 bases; bases outside gene matches: 5. Germline CDR1 reads MNHEY; CDR2 reads SMNVEV (reference sequence). DNA for the CDR3: TGTGCCAGCAGTCTCGGGACTAGCGGATATGAGCAGTTCTTC. Protein product: CASSLGTSGYEQFF.

The chain couples TRBV6-6 to TRBJ1-1; D not resolved. The germline V and J ends were trimmed by 7 bases and 6 bases, with 12 bases remaining between them. Per germline, CDR1 MNHNY and CDR2 SVGAGI (reference sequence). This CDR3 has 12 residues. CDR3 amino acids: CASTPIGAEAFF. The CDR3, as DNA: TGTGCCAGCACTCCGATAGGAGCTGAAGCTTTCTTT.

V and J are TRBV7-2 and TRBJ1-2; tentative D call: TRBD1 (6 bases). CDR1 and CDR2 (germline): SGHTA, FQGNSA. Trimming stripped 2 bases from V and 9 bases from J, with 10 bases between. The CDR3 covers 12 residues. CDR3 region: CASSLIGDSYTF. The DNA of the CDR3 is TGTGCCAGCAGCTTAATAGGGGACAGCTACACCTTC.

The rearrangement joins TRBV7-8 to TRBJ2-5; D is possibly TRBD2 (6 bases). The CDR3 is 15 residues long. V lost 1 base and J lost 4, with 13 bases in between. Germline assignment: CDR1 SGHVS and CDR2 FQNEAQ. CDR3 DNA sequence: TGTGCCAGCAGCTTAGGGGGACTGAGCGGAGAGACCCAGTACTTC. It translates to CASSLGGLSGETQYF.

The J gene is TRBJ1-1, the V gene TRBV28; tentatively, D is TRBD1 (5 bases). V was shortened by 6 bases and J by 0 bases, with 11 bases between the two germline ends. This CDR3 is 14 amino acids long. Germline CDR1 is MDHEN and CDR2 is SYDVKM. The CDR3 here is CASSLGHLNTEAFF. In DNA, the CDR3 is TGTGCCAGCAGCCTAGGACATTTGAACACTGAAGCTTTCTTT.

The table lists this clone with a few counts. The V and J genes are TRBV2 and TRBJ2-3; tentatively, D is TRBD2 (5 bases). CDR1 is SNHLY, CDR2 FYNNEI, per germline. There are 14 residues in the CDR3. V gave up 3 bases and J gave up 1 base, with 8 bases separating them. CDR3 coding DNA: TGTGCCAGCAGTGATAAGGGAGGCACAGATACGCAGTATTTT. This codes for CASSDKGGTDTQYF.

This chain links TRBV7-3 with TRBJ2-6; 7 bases match TRBD2. CDR1 and CDR2 (germline): SGHTA, FQGTGA. With V trimmed by 0 bases and J by 3 bases, 8 bases remained unmatched. CDR3 length: 18 residues. CDR3: CASSLTPGGHGGANVLTF. The CDR3 DNA is TGTGCCAGCAGCTTAACCCCGGGGGGTCACGGTGGGGCCAACGTCCTGACTTTC.

V gene TRBV23-1 combines with J gene TRBJ1-2; 7 bases map to TRBD1. TRBV23-1 is reported as an ORF; its role is uncertain. The V gene end was trimmed by 7 bases and the J gene end by 0 bases; junction bases not matched to a gene: 5. This CDR3 region has 14 residues. CDR3 bases: TGCGCCAGCATCCTGGACAGGACTAACTATGGCTACACCTTC. This gives the protein CASILDRTNYGYTF.

The chain joins TRBV6-1 to TRBJ2-1; 8 nucleotides match TRBD1. The germline V gene encodes CDR1 MNHNS and CDR2 SASEGT. The CDR3 extends over 16 amino acids. The trim removed 2 bases at V and 2 bases at J, leaving 5 bases unmatched. In DNA form, the CDR3 reads TGTGCCAGCAGTGAATTGGACAGGGTGCCCTACAATGAGCAGTTCTTC. It yields the protein CASSELDRVPYNEQFF.